This T cell receptor beta chain was sequenced for a study of somatic mutations in cytotoxic T cells in rheumatoid arthritis. As for this clone: The junction and the germline gene differ at one end; a read error may be behind it.

The CDR3 runs 15 residues. The germline gives CDR1 GTSNPN, CDR2 SVGIG (reference sequence). This table comes from immunoSEQ multiplex PCR, and its TCRdb copy is limited to in-frame clones, with some not included. This sample yields around 12,000 clones, of which roughly 78% are seen a single time; approximately 30% belongs to the top ten. The sequence was obtained from an adult with rheumatoid arthritis. The chain links TRBV30 to TRBJ1-1, with no clear D. The sample comprised CD8+ T cells sorted from blood. CDR3 bases: TGTGCCTGGATCGAGGACGGAAAGATGAACGCTGAAGCTTTCTTT. Translating it yields CAWIEDGKMNAEAFF.